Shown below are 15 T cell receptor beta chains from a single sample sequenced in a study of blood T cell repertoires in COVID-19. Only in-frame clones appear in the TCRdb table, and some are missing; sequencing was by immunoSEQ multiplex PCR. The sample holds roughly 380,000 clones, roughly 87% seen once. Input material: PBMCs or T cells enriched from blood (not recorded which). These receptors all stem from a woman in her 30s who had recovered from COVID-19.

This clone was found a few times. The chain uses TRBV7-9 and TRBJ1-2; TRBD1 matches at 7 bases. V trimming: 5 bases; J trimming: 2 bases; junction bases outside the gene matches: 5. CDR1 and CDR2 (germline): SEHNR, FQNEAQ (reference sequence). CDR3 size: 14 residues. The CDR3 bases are TGTGCCAGCAGCCGACCGGGACAGAACTATGGCTACACCTTC. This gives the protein CASSRPGQNYGYTF.

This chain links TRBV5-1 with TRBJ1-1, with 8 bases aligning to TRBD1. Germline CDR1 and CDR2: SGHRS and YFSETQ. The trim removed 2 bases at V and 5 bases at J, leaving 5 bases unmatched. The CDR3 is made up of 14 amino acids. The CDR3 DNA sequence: TGCGCCAGCAGCTTACTGACAGGGGTTACTGAAGCTTTCTTT. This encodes CASSLLTGVTEAFF.

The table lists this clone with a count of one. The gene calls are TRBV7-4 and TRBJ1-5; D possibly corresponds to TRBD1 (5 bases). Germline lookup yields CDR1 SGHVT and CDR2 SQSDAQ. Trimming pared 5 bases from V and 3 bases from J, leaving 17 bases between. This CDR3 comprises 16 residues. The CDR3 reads CASSPAGLTYNQPQHF. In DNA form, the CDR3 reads TGTGCCAGCAGCCCCGCGGGGCTGACCTACAATCAGCCCCAGCATTTT.

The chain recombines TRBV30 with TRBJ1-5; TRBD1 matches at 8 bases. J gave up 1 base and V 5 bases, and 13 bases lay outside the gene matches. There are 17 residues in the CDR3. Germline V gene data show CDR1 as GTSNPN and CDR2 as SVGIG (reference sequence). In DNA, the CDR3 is TGTGCCTGGGGGCAGGGACAGGATCCGTCGAGCAATCAGCCCCAGCATTTT. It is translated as CAWGQGQDPSSNQPQHF.

The CDR3 here is CASSLAGAGEKLFF. For the CDR3, the DNA is TGTGCCAGCAGTTTGGCGGGGGCCGGTGAAAAACTGTTTTTT. The chain uses TRBV27 and TRBJ1-4; tentative D call: TRBD1 (6 bases). The CDR3 sequence is 14 residues long. Deletions cut 3 bases from V and 7 bases from J, with 12 bases between. The germline CDR1 and CDR2 sequences are MNHEY and SMNVEV (reference sequence).

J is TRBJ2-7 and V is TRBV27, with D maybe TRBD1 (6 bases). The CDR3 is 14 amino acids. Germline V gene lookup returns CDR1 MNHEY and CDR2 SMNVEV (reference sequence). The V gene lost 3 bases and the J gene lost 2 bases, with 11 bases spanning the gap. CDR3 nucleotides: TGTGCCAGCAGTTTTGCCGGACAGCCCTACGAGCAGTACTTC. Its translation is CASSFAGQPYEQYF.

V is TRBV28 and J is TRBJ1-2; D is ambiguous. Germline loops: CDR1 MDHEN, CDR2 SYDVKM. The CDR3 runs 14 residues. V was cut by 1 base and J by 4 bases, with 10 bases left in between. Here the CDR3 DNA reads TGTGCCAGCAGTTTATCAGCAAGCGTCTATGGCTACACCTTC. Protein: CASSLSASVYGYTF.

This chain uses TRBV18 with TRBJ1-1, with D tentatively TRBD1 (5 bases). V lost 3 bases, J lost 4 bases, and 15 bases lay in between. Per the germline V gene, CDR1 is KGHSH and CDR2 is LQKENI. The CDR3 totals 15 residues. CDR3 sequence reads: CASSPSGGRGTEAFF. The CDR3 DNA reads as TGTGCCAGCTCACCGAGCGGGGGTAGAGGCACTGAAGCTTTCTTT.

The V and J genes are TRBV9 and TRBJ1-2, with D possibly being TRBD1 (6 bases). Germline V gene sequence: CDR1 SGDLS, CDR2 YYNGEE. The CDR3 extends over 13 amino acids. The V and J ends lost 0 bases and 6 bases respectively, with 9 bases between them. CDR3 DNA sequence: TGTGCCAGCAGCGTAGCCACAGGGAATGGCTACACCTTC. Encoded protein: CASSVATGNGYTF.

The CDR3 spells CASRLSDTQYF. The CDR3 DNA reads TGTGCCAGCAGACTGTCAGATACGCAGTATTTT. The V and J genes are TRBV6-5 and TRBJ2-3; no clear D gene. The V end was cut by 6 bases, the J end by 4 bases, with 5 bases between. CDR3 length equals 11 residues. CDR1 is MNHEY, CDR2 SVGAGI, per germline.

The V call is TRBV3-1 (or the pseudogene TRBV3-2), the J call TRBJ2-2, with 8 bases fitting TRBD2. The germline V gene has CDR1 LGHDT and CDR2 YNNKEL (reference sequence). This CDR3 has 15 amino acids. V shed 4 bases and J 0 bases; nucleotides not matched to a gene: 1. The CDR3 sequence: CASSLGRANTGELFF. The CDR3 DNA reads TGTGCCAGCAGCCTCGGGAGGGCGAACACCGGGGAGCTGTTTTTT.

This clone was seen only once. Here the CDR3 DNA reads TGTGCCATCAGCAACACGGACAGGGCTGAGACCCAGTACTTC. It encodes CAISNTDRAETQYF. The rearrangement links TRBV10-3 to TRBJ2-5; TRBD1 aligns across 8 bases. V shed 6 bases and J 5 bases; nucleotides not matched to a gene: 8. This CDR3 is 14 amino acids long. CDR1 and CDR2 (germline): ENHRY, SYGVKD.

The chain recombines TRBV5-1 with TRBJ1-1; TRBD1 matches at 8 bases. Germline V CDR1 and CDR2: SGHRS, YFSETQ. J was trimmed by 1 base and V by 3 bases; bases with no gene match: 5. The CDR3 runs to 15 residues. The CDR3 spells CASSSDRAPNTEAFF. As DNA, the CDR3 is TGCGCCAGCAGCTCGGACAGGGCCCCGAACACTGAAGCTTTCTTT.

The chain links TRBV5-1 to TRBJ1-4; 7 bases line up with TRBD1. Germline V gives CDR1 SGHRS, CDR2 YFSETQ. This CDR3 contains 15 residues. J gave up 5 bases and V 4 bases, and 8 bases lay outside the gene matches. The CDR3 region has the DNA TGCGCCAGCAGCGGAACAGGGGCTATGAATGAAAAACTGTTTTTT. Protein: CASSGTGAMNEKLFF.

The CDR3 DNA reads as TGTGCCAGTAGGTCAGGAGGCCTCTATGGCTACACCTTC. This gives the protein CASRSGGLYGYTF. The V gene is TRBV19, the J gene TRBJ1-2, with D uncertain. The germline V and J ends were trimmed by 6 bases and 4 bases, with 12 bases remaining between them. Germline V CDR1 and CDR2: LNHDA, SQIVND (reference sequence). CDR3 size: 13 residues.